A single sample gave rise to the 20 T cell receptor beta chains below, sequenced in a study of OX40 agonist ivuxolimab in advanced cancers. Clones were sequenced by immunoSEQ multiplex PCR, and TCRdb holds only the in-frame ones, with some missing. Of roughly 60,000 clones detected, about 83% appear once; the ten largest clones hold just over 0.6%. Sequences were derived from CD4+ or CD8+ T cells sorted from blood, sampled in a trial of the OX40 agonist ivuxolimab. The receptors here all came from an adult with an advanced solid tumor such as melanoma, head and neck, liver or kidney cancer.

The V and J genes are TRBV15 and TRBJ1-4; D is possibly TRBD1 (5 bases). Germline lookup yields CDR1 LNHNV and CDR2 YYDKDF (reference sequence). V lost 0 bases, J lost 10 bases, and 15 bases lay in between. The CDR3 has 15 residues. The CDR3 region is CATSRDRVGEGKLFF. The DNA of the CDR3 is TGTGCCACCAGCAGAGACAGGGTCGGAGAGGGAAAACTGTTTTTT.

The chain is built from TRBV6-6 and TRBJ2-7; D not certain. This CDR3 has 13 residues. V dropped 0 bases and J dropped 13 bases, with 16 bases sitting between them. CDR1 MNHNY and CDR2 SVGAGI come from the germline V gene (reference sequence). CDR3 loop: CASSYSIGSPPYF. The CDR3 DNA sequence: TGTGCCAGCAGTTACTCGATCGGTAGCCCCCCATACTTC.

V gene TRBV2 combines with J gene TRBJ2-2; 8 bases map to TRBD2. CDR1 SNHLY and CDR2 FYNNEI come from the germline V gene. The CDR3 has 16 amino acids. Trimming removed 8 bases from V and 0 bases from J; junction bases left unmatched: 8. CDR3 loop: CASQLPGLANTGELFF. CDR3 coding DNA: TGTGCCAGCCAACTCCCGGGACTAGCGAACACCGGGGAGCTGTTTTTT.

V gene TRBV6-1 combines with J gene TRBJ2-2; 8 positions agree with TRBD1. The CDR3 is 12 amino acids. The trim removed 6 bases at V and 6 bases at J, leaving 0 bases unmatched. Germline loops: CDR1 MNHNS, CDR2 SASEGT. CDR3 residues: CASRQGAGELFF. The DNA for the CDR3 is TGTGCCAGCAGACAGGGGGCCGGGGAGCTGTTTTTT.

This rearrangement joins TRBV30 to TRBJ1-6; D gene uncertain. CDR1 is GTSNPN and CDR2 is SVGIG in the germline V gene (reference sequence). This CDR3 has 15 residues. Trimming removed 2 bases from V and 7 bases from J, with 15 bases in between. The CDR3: CAWSLDDLRNSPLHF. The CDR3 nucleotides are TGTGCCTGGAGTCTAGACGACCTTCGAAATTCACCCCTCCACTTT.

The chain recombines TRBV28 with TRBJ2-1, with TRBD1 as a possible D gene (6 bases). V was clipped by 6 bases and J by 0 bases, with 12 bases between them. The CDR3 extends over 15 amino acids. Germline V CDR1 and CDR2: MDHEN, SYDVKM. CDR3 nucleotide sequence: TGTGCCAGCAGAAACGGACAGAGCTCCTACAATGAGCAGTTCTTC. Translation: CASRNGQSSYNEQFF.

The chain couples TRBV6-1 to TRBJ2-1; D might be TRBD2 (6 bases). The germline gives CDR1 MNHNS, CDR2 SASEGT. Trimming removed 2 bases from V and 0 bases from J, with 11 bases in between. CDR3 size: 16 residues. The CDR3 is CASSEMGLSSYNEQFF. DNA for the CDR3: TGTGCCAGCAGTGAAATGGGACTTAGCTCCTACAATGAGCAGTTCTTC.

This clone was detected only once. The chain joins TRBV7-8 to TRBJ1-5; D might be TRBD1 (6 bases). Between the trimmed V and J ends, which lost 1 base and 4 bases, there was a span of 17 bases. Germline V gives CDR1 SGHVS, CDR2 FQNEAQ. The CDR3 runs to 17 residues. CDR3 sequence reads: CASSLDGLDSGNQPQHF. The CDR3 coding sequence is TGTGCCAGCAGCTTAGATGGCTTGGACAGCGGGAATCAGCCCCAGCATTTT.

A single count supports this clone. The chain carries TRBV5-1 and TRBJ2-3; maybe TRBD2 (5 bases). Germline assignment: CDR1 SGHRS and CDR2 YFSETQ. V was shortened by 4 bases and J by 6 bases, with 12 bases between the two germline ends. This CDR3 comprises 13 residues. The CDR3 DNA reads TGCGCCAGCAGCAGTACTAGGGCCGATACGCAGTATTTT. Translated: CASSSTRADTQYF.

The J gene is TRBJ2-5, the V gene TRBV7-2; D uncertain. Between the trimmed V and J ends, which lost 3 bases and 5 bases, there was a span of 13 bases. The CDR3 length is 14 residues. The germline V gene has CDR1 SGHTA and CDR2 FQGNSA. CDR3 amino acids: CASSFDPRRETQYF. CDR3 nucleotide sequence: TGTGCCAGCAGCTTCGATCCGCGCCGGGAGACCCAGTACTTC.

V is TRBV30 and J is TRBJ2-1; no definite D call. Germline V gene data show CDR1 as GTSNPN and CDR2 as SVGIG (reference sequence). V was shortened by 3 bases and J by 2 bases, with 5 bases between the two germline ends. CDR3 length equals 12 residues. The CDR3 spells CAWSPPYNEQFF. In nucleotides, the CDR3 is TGTGCCTGGAGCCCCCCCTACAATGAGCAGTTCTTC. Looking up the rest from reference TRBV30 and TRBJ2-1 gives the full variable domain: SQTIHQWPATLVQPVGSPLSLECTVEGTSNPNLYWYRQAAGRGLQLLFYSVGIGQISSEVPQNLSASRPQDRQFILSSKKLLLSDSGFYLCAWSPPYNEQFFGPGTRLTVL.

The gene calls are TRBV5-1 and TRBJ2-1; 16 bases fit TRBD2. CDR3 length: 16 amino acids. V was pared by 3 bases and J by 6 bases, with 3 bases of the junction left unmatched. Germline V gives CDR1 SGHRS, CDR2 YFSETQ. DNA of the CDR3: TGCGCCAGCAGCTGGGGACTAGCGGGAGGGCTCAATGAGCAGTTCTTC. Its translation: CASSWGLAGGLNEQFF.

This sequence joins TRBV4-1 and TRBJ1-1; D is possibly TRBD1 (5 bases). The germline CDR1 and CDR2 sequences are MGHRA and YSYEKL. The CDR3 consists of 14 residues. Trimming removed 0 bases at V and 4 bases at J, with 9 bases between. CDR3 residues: CASSQESGGTEAFF. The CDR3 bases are TGCGCCAGCAGCCAAGAGTCCGGGGGCACTGAAGCTTTCTTT.

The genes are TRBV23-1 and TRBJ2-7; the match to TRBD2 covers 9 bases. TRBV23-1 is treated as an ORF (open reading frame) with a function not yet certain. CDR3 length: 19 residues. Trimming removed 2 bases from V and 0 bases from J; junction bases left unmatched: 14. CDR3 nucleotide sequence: TGCGCCAGCAGTCAAATATGGCGGGAGGGATCCTTCCACTCCTACGAGCAGTACTTC. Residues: CASSQIWREGSFHSYEQYF.

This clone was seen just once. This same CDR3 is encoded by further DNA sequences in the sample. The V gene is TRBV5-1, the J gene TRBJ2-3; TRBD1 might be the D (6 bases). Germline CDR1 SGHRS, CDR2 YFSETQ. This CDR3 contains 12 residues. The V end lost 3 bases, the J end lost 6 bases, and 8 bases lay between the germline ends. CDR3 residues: CASSWDTDTQYF. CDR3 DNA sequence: TGCGCCAGCAGCTGGGACACCGATACGCAGTATTTT. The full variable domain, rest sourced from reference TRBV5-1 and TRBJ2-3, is KAGVTQTPRYLIKTRGQQVTLSCSPISGHRSVSWYQQTPGQGLQFLFEYFSETQRNKGNFPGRFSGRQFSNSRSEMNVSTLELGDSALYLCASSWDTDTQYFGPGTRLTVL.

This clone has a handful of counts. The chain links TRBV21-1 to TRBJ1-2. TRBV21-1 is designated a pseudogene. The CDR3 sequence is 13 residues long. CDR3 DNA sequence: TGTGCCAGCAGCAGAAGAAGTGACTATGGCTACACCTTC. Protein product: CASSRRSDYGYTF.

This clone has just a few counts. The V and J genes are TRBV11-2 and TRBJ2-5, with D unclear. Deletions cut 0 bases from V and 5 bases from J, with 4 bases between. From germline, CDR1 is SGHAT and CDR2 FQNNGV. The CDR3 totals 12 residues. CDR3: CASSLDTETQYF. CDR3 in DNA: TGTGCCAGCAGCTTAGATACGGAGACCCAGTACTTC.

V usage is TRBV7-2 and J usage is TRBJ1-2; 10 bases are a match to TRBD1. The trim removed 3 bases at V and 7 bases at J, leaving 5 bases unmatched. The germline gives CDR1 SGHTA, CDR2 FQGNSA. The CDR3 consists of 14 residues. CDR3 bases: TGTGCCAGCAGCTTGGACAGGGGGATTTCTGGCTACACCTTC. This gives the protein CASSLDRGISGYTF. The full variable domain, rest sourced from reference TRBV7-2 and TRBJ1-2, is GAGVSQSPSNKVTEKGKDVELRCDPISGHTALYWYRQSLGQGLEFLIYFQGNSAPDKSGLPSDRFSAERTGGSVSTLTIQRTQQEDSAVYLCASSLDRGISGYTFGSGTRLTVV.

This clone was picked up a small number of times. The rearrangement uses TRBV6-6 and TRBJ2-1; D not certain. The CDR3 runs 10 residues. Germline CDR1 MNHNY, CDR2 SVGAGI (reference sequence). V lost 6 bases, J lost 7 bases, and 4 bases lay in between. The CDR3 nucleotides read TGTGCCAGCAGCAGAAATGAGCAGTTCTTC. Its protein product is CASSRNEQFF.

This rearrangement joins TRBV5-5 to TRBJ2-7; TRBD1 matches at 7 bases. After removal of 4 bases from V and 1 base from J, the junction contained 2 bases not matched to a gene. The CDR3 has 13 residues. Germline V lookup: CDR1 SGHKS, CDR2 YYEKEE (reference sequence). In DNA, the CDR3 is TGTGCCAGCAGCCGGGGACAGTCCTACGAGCAGTACTTC. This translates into CASSRGQSYEQYF.